These 9 T cell receptor beta chains share one sample of origin, sequenced in a study of OX40 agonist ivuxolimab in advanced cancers. Data came from immunoSEQ multiplex PCR; TCRdb stores just in-frame clones and leaves some out. The sample carries approximately 74,000 clones, 80% to 95% recorded once. The sequences come from CD4+ or CD8+ T cells sorted from blood, collected in a trial of the OX40 agonist ivuxolimab. The receptors shown here come from an adult with an advanced solid tumor such as melanoma, head and neck, liver or kidney cancer.

This chain links TRBV6-5 with TRBJ2-1; TRBD1 is a possible D gene (5 bases). CDR1 is MNHEY, CDR2 SVGAGI, per germline. Trimming stripped 2 bases from V and 1 base from J, with 6 bases between. The CDR3 length is 14 residues. The DNA for the CDR3 is TGTGCCAGCAGTTACGACAGTTCCTACAATGAGCAGTTCTTC. Its translation is CASSYDSSYNEQFF.

CDR3 nucleotide sequence: TGTGCCAGCAGCCTCGGACCCGCCTACCAAGAGACCCAGTACTTC. Its protein is CASSLGPAYQETQYF. The chain is built from TRBV13 and TRBJ2-5; D unclear. With 5 bases removed from V and 0 bases from J, the gap between germline ends came to 13 bases. The CDR3 covers 15 residues. Germline CDR1 and CDR2: PRHDT and FYEKMQ (reference sequence).

The rearrangement uses TRBV30 and TRBJ2-1; unclear D gene. Germline lookup yields CDR1 GTSNPN and CDR2 SVGIG (reference sequence). V lost 2 bases and J lost 7, with 3 bases in between. The CDR3 spans 10 residues. CDR3 protein: CAWSTNEQFF. CDR3 bases: TGTGCCTGGAGTACAAATGAGCAGTTCTTC.

Here the CDR3 DNA reads TGTGCCAGCAGGACAACAGGGGGCACTGAAGCTTTCTTT. Protein: CASRTTGGTEAFF. V and J are TRBV25-1 and TRBJ1-1; 8 bases map to TRBD1. The V and J ends lost 6 bases and 4 bases, in that order; junction bases with no gene match: 4. The CDR3 totals 13 residues. Germline V gene sequence: CDR1 MGHDK, CDR2 SYGVNS.

The chain is built from TRBV29-1 and TRBJ2-1, with D tentatively TRBD1 (7 bases). Germline V gene sequence: CDR1 SQVTM, CDR2 ANQGSEA. V lost 2 bases to trimming and J lost 6 bases, with 14 bases between them. The CDR3 has 14 amino acids. The CDR3 is CSVEKGAGLNEQFF. Written as DNA, the CDR3 is TGCAGCGTTGAAAAGGGGGCGGGACTCAATGAGCAGTTCTTC.

The V call is TRBV6-6, the J call TRBJ2-1; TRBD1 agrees at 7 bases. This CDR3 comprises 12 residues. Germline-derived CDR1 and CDR2 are MNHNY and SVGAGI (reference sequence). Trimming removed 6 bases from V and 7 bases from J; junction bases left unmatched: 3. CDR3 bases: TGTGCCAGCAGCCCGACAGGGAATGAGCAGTTCTTC. Translation: CASSPTGNEQFF.

J is TRBJ2-7 and V is TRBV27, with TRBD2 identical over 8 bases. Looked up from germline, CDR1 is MNHEY and CDR2 is SMNVEV (reference sequence). V trimming: 8 bases; J trimming: 0 bases; junction bases outside the gene matches: 9. The CDR3 length is 15 residues. CDR3 DNA: TGTGCCAGCTTTGGGGTAGCGGGGAGCTCCTACGAGCAGTACTTC. This gives the protein CASFGVAGSSYEQYF.

The J gene is TRBJ1-2, the V gene TRBV4-1; a possible D gene is TRBD1 (6 bases). Germline values: CDR1 MGHRA, CDR2 YSYEKL. V was cut by 0 bases and J by 4 bases, with 12 bases left in between. The CDR3 contains 15 residues. CDR3 sequence: CASSQEPGQSYGYTF. CDR3 nucleotide sequence: TGCGCCAGCAGCCAAGAACCCGGACAGAGCTATGGCTACACCTTC.

A remark on this clone: The germline gene is not matched at one end of the junction; a read error may be the cause. V gene TRBV9 combines with J gene TRBJ1-1, with TRBD1 matching over 7 bases. Germline V gene sequence: CDR1 SGDLS, CDR2 YYNGEE. The CDR3 runs 15 residues. CDR3 residues: CASNVIRQGNTEAFF. DNA of the CDR3: TGTGCCAGCAACGTAATAAGACAGGGGAACACTGAAGCTTTCTTT.